This record looks at one T cell receptor (beta chain) sequence and its context. These data belong to a study of blood T cell repertoires in COVID-19. In the study overall: COVID-19 samples from acute and convalescent phases originated in the United States, Italy and Spain. The cDNA or gDNA used as material had been derived from T cells, B-cell-depleted T cells, or PBMCs.

As processed by the authors: Reference gene primers were amplified, and this amplification served to estimate nucleated cell counts. Libraries were prepared by immunoSEQ multiplex PCR; TCRdb keeps only in-frame clonotypes and omits some of them. V and J calls and clone size are given by that table; D and trimming were obtained from the DNA. The data show 150,000 to 200,000 clones, with 75% to 90% seen just once and about 11% held by the top ten. The CDR3 spans 14 residues. V lost 10 bases and J 5 bases, leaving 17 bases between the germline ends. Looked up from germline, CDR1 is LNHDA and CDR2 is SQIVND (reference sequence).

J is TRBJ2-2 and V is TRBV19, with D perhaps TRBD1 (8 bases). Material: peripheral blood. This receptor was identified in a human donor in a cohort sampled during active COVID-19. DNA of the CDR3: TGTGCCACACTACAACAGGGGGGGACCGGGGAGCTGTTTTTT. Protein sequence: CATLQQGGTGELFF.